This T cell receptor (beta chain) was found in a study of blood T cell repertoires in COVID-19. Study summary: Samples came from the United States, Italy and Spain, spanning acute and convalescent COVID-19.

During active infection, Seattle patients enrolled and were then monitored through disease. Authors' processing steps: Estimation of nucleated cell counts relied on the amplification of reference gene primers. Clones were read by immunoSEQ multiplex PCR, and TCRdb kept only the in-frame ones, dropping some. The V and J calls and clone size were taken over from that table, and D and trimming were inferred from the DNA. Here the sample spans 250,000 to 350,000 clones, around nine tenths being singletons. The sequencing sample was made of peripheral blood. The origin of this receptor is a young woman with COVID-19, enrolled during active disease.

The chain's CDR3 is CASSEGTSGSSTDTQYF. DNA of the CDR3: TGTGCCAGCAGCGAAGGGACTAGCGGGAGCAGCACAGATACGCAGTATTTT. The rearrangement joins TRBV9 to TRBJ2-3; 14 nucleotides align to TRBD2. Germline values: CDR1 SGDLS, CDR2 YYNGEE. Germline trimming cut 3 bases from V and 0 bases from J; bases unmatched to any gene: 3. CDR3 length equals 17 residues.